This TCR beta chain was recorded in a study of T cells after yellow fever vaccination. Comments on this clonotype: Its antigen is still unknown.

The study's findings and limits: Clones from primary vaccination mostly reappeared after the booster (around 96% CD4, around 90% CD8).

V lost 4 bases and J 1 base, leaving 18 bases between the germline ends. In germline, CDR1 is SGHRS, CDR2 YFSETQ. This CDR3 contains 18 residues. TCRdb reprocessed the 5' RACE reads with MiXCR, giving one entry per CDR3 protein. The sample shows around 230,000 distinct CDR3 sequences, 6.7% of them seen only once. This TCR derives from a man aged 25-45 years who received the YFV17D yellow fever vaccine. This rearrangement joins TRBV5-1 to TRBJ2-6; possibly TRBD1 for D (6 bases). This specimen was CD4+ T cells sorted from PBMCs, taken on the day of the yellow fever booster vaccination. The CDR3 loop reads CASSRQGTPRSGANVLTF. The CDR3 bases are TGCGCCAGCAGCCGCCAGGGGACCCCTAGATCTGGGGCCAACGTCCTGACTTTC.